A single sample is the source of the 13 T cell receptor beta chains below, sequenced in a study of CD8 T cells in ankylosing spondylitis. Each CDR3 protein is one row after TCRdb ran MiXCR on the 5' RACE reads. In the table there are about 270,000 distinct CDR3 sequences, roughly a third of which are singletons. Specimen: blood, either unsorted or a sorted T cell fraction (not recorded which). The receptors shown here come from a male donor with ankylosing spondylitis or in good health (not recorded which).

This clonotype was seen a few times. This chain links TRBV6-5 with TRBJ2-1; a possible D gene is TRBD1 (6 bases). Trimming removed 0 bases from V and 6 bases from J, with 9 bases in between. From germline, CDR1 is MNHEY and CDR2 SVGAGI. CDR3 length equals 14 residues. The CDR3 is CASSYSGQPNEQFF. In DNA form, the CDR3 reads TGTGCCAGCAGTTACTCCGGACAGCCCAATGAGCAGTTCTTC.

This clonotype was seen a handful of times. This chain joins TRBV12-3 or TRBV12-4 and TRBJ1-2; 8 bases are a match to TRBD1. This CDR3 is 13 amino acids long. Trimming cost V 4 bases and J 2 bases; bases outside gene matches: 0. The CDR3 DNA is TGTGCCAGCAGTTGGACAGGGAACTATGGCTACACCTTC. It encodes CASSWTGNYGYTF.

The V and J genes are TRBV20-1 and TRBJ1-6; a possible D gene is TRBD1 (6 bases). Germline CDR1 is DFQATT and CDR2 is SNEGSKA (reference sequence). The CDR3 extends over 13 amino acids. The V and J ends lost 5 bases and 5 bases respectively, with 10 bases between them. DNA for the CDR3: TGCAGTGCTCCGGACAGAGATAATTCACCCCTCCACTTT. Its protein product is CSAPDRDNSPLHF.

This clonotype occurred a few times. This sequence joins TRBV2 and TRBJ2-3; D might be TRBD2 (6 bases). CDR3 length: 16 amino acids. Looked up from germline, CDR1 is SNHLY and CDR2 is FYNNEI. Trimming removed 6 bases from V and 0 bases from J, with 16 bases in between. In DNA, the CDR3 is TGTGCCAGCAGACACGGGACTCCTTCGAGCACAGATACGCAGTATTTT. It translates to CASRHGTPSSTDTQYF. The full variable domain, its missing parts supplied by reference TRBV2 and TRBJ2-3, is EPEVTQTPSHQVTQMGQEVILRCVPISNHLYFYWYRQILGQKVEFLVSFYNNEISEKSEIFDDQFSVERPDGSNFTLKIRSTKLEDSAMYFCASRHGTPSSTDTQYFGPGTRLTVL.

This chain links TRBV20-1 with TRBJ2-4; unclear D gene. The CDR3 extends over 15 amino acids. The V end lost 5 bases, the J end lost 0 bases, and 14 bases lay between the germline ends. Germline V gene lookup returns CDR1 DFQATT and CDR2 SNEGSKA (reference sequence). The DNA for the CDR3 is TGCAGTGCTGGTAGAGAAGATCTAGCCAAAAACATTCAGTACTTC. Protein: CSAGREDLAKNIQYF.

This clonotype was seen more than once but under ten times. The V and J genes are TRBV20-1 and TRBJ2-3; the match to TRBD2 covers 8 bases. CDR1 and CDR2 (germline): DFQATT, SNEGSKA (reference sequence). The CDR3 is made up of 15 amino acids. V was pared by 6 bases and J by 0 bases, with 8 bases of the junction left unmatched. In nucleotides, the CDR3 is TGCAGTGCCCAAGACCCTAGCGGGAGCACAGATACGCAGTATTTT. Protein product: CSAQDPSGSTDTQYF.

In its sample, this clonotype was seen a few times. This chain uses TRBV29-1 with TRBJ1-4; D gene uncertain. The V gene lost 4 bases and the J gene lost 10 bases, with 10 bases spanning the gap. Germline CDR1 reads SQVTM; CDR2 reads ANQGSEA. CDR3 size: 11 residues. The CDR3 sequence: CSVVEGGKLFF. DNA of the CDR3: TGCAGCGTTGTAGAGGGCGGAAAACTGTTTTTT.

The chain has TRBV9 and TRBJ2-7; no firm D call. Germline loops: CDR1 SGDLS, CDR2 YYNGEE. Trimming left V 0 bases short and J 3 bases short, with 7 bases between. CDR3 size: 13 residues. CDR3 coding DNA: TGTGCCAGCAGCGTAGACGGCCGCTACGAGCAGTACTTC. Amino acids: CASSVDGRYEQYF.

This clonotype was counted between two and nine times. This rearrangement joins TRBV27 to TRBJ2-7; D remains unclear. Trimming pared 2 bases from V and 6 bases from J, leaving 14 bases between. This CDR3 has 14 residues. The V gene's germline CDR1 is MNHEY and CDR2 SMNVEV (reference sequence). The CDR3 loop is CASSLSGIPSEQYF. CDR3 bases: TGTGCCAGCAGTTTAAGTGGGATACCTAGCGAGCAGTACTTC.

The V gene is TRBV7-9, the J gene TRBJ1-1; TRBD1 agrees at 8 bases. V was pared by 4 bases and J by 4 bases, with 11 bases of the junction left unmatched. This CDR3 is built from 16 residues. Per germline, CDR1 SEHNR and CDR2 FQNEAQ (reference sequence). The CDR3 spells CASSSPGTGTATEAFF. In DNA form, the CDR3 reads TGTGCCAGCAGCTCACCCGGGACAGGTACCGCCACTGAAGCTTTCTTT.

This sequence joins TRBV20-1 and TRBJ2-7, with unresolved D. The germline gives CDR1 DFQATT, CDR2 SNEGSKA (reference sequence). V was trimmed by 6 bases and J by 2 bases, leaving 14 bases between them. The CDR3 contains 13 residues. CDR3 in DNA: TGCAGTGCCGCTGATCCTGGAACCTACGAGCAGTACTTC. Its protein is CSAADPGTYEQYF.

This chain connects TRBV7-9 to TRBJ1-4; TRBD1 might be the D (5 bases). The V gene's germline CDR1 is SEHNR and CDR2 FQNEAQ (reference sequence). V lost 5 bases to trimming and J lost 3 bases, with 10 bases between them. This CDR3 contains 14 residues. Written as DNA, the CDR3 is TGTGCCAGCAGCCGGGACGGCTCTAATGAAAAACTGTTTTTT. This codes for CASSRDGSNEKLFF.

This clonotype was recorded many times. The chain has TRBV20-1 and TRBJ2-7; D ambiguous. The ends were cut back, 2 bases at V and 2 bases at J, with 13 bases in the middle. This CDR3 is built from 14 residues. Germline V gives CDR1 DFQATT, CDR2 SNEGSKA (reference sequence). CDR3 loop: CSARIRLPPYEQYF. CDR3 nucleotide sequence: TGCAGTGCTAGAATCAGGCTACCCCCCTACGAGCAGTACTTC.